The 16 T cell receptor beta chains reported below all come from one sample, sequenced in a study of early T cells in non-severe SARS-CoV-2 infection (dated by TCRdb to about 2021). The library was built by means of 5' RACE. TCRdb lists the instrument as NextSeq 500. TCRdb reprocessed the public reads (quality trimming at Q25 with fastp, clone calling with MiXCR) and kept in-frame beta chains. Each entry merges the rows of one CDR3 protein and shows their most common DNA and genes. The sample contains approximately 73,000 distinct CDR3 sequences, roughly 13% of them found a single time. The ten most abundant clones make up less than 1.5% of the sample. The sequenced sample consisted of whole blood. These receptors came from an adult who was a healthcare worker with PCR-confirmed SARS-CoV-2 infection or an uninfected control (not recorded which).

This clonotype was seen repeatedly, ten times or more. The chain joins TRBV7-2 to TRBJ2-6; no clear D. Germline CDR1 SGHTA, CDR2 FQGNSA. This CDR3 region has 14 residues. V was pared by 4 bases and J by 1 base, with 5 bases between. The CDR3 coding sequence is TGTGCCAGCAGCTCTAAGTCTGGGGCCAACGTCCTGACTTTC. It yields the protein CASSSKSGANVLTF.

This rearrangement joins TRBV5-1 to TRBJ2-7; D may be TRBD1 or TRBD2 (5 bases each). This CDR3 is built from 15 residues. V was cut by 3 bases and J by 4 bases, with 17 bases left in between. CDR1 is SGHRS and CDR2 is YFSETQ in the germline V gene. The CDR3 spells CASSSGPTEIYEQYF. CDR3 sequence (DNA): TGCGCCAGCAGCTCGGGACCGACAGAGATTTACGAGCAGTACTTC. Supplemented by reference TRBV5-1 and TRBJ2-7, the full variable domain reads KAGVTQTPRYLIKTRGQQVTLSCSPISGHRSVSWYQQTPGQGLQFLFEYFSETQRNKGNFPGRFSGRQFSNSRSEMNVSTLELGDSALYLCASSSGPTEIYEQYFGPGTRLTVT.

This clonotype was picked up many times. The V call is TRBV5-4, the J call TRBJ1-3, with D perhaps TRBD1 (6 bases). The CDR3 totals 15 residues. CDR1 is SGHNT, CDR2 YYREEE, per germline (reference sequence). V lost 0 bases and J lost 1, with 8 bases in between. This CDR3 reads CASSLDGTSGNTIYF. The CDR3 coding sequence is TGTGCCAGCAGCTTGGACGGGACATCTGGAAACACCATATATTTT.

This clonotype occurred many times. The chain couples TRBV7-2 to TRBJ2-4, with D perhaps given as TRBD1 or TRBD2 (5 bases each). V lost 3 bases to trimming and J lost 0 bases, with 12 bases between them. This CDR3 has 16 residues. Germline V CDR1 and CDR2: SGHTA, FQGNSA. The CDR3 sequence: CASSLWGNGAKNIQYF. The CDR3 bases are TGTGCCAGCAGCTTGTGGGGGAATGGAGCCAAAAACATTCAGTACTTC.

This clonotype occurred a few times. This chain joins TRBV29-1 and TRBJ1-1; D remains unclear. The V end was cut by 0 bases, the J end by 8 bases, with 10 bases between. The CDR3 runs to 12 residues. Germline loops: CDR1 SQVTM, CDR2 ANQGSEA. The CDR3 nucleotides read TGCAGCGTTGAAGATCATACCGAAGAAGCTTTCTTT. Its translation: CSVEDHTEEAFF.

Here the CDR3 DNA reads TGCAGTAGCGGGAAGGAGACCCAGTACTTC. It is translated as CSSGKETQYF. The chain has TRBV29-1 and TRBJ2-5, with 8 bases fitting TRBD2. The CDR3 spans 10 residues. Germline assignment: CDR1 SQVTM and CDR2 ANQGSEA.

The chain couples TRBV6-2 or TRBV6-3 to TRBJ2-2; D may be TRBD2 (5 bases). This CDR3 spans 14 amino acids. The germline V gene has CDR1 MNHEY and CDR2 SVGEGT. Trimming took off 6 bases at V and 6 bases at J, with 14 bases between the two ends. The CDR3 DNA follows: TGTGCCAGCAGCCATAATGGGGAGTCCGGGGAGCTGTTTTTT. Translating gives CASSHNGESGELFF.

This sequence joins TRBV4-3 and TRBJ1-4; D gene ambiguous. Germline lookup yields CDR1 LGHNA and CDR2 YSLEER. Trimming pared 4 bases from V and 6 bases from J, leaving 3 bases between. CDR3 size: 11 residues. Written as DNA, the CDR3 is TGCGCCAGCAGCCGTTATGAAAAACTGTTTTTT. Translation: CASSRYEKLFF.

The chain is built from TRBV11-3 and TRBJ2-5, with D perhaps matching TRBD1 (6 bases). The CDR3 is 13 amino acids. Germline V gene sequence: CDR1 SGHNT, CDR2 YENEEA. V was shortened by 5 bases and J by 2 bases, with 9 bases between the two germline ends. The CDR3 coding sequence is TGTGCCAGCAGCGGGACACTACAAGAGACCCAGTACTTC. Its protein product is CASSGTLQETQYF.

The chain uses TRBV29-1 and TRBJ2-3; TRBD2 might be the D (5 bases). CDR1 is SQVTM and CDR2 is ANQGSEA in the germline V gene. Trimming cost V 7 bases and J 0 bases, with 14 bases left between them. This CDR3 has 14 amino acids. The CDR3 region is CSDDGGTSTDTQYF. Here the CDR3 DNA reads TGCAGCGATGATGGAGGTACTAGCACAGATACGCAGTATTTT.

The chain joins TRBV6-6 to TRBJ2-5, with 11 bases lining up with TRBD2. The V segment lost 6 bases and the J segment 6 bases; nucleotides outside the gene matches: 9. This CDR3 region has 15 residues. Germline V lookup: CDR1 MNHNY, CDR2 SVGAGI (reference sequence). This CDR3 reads CASSKTSGTTQTQYF. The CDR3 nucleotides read TGTGCCAGCAGCAAGACTAGCGGGACGACGCAGACCCAGTACTTC.

Here the CDR3 reads CASSRWGGKNNEQFF. The CDR3 DNA is TGTGCCAGCAGCCGCTGGGGCGGTAAAAACAATGAGCAGTTCTTC. The chain combines TRBV5-6 with TRBJ2-1; possibly TRBD1 for D (5 bases). V was cut by 4 bases and J by 5 bases, with 16 bases left in between. The CDR3 loop spans 15 amino acids. CDR1 is SGHDT, CDR2 YYEEEE, per germline.

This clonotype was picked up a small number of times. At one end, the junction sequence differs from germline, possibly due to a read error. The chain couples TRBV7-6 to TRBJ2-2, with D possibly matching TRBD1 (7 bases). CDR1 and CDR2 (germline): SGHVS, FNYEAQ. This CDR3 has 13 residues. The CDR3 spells CASSTDREERQVF. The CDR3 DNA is TGTGCCAGCAGCACAGACAGGGAGGAGAGGCAGGTTTTT.

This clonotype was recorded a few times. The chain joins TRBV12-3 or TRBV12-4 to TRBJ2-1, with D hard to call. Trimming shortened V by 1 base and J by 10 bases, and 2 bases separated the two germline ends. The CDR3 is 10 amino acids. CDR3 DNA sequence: TGTGCCAGCAGTTTAGGCGAGCAGTTCTTC. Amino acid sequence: CASSLGEQFF.

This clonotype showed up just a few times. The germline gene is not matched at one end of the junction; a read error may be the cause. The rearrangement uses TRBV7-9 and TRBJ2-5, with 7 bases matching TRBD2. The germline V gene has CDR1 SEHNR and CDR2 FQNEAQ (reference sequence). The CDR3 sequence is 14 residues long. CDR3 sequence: CASSLADGRETQYF. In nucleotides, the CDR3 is TGTGCCAGCAGCCTAGCGGACGGGAGGGAGACCCAGTACTTC.

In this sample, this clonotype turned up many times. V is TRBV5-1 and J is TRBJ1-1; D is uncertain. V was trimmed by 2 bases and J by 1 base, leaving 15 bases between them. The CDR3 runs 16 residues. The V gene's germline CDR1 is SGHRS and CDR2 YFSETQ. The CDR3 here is CASSFPTEEPNTEAFF. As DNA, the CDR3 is TGCGCCAGCAGCTTCCCGACCGAGGAACCGAACACTGAAGCTTTCTTT.